The entry that follows covers one TCR beta chain sequence. This entry comes from a study of Tregs in tolerant kidney transplant recipients. The CDR3 has 15 residues. Germline CDR1 is SGHRS and CDR2 is YFSETQ. J was trimmed by 4 bases and V by 5 bases; bases with no gene match: 10. Assay used: immunoSEQ multiplex PCR; TCRdb lists only in-frame clones, some missing. The table shows roughly 69,000 clones, with roughly 98% occurring only once. The specimen comprised Tregs from blood, sampled before the transplant. The sequence derives from a human donor who received a combined kidney and bone marrow transplant. V and J are TRBV5-1 and TRBJ1-2, with 8 bases identical to TRBD1. Here the CDR3 DNA reads TGCGCCAGCAGTTACCAGGGGGCGCCTGGCTATGGCTACACCTTC. This gives the protein CASSYQGAPGYGYTF.